Shown below are 27 T cell receptor beta chains from a single sample sequenced in a study of shared clonotypes between healthy human individuals. TCRdb's table, derived via immunoSEQ multiplex PCR, lists solely in-frame clones and lacks some. The sample lists 300,000 to 400,000 clones; roughly 70% were seen once. The sequenced sample consisted of memory CD4+ T cells sorted from blood. Described subset: CD45RA-negative fraction. The receptors stem from a man aged 25 to 45 in good health.

The rearrangement joins TRBV19 to TRBJ2-5; 8 positions agree with TRBD1. Unmatched junction bases numbered 11, after V lost 0 bases and J lost 5 bases. Germline V gene lookup returns CDR1 LNHDA and CDR2 SQIVND (reference sequence). CDR3 length: 17 residues. DNA of the CDR3: TGTGCCAGTAGTATAGAAGTAGCAGGGGGCGCGGTTGAGACCCAGTACTTC. Amino acid sequence: CASSIEVAGGAVETQYF.

The chain couples TRBV13 to TRBJ2-2, with D tentatively TRBD1 (6 bases). V was shortened by 3 bases and J by 6 bases, with 14 bases between the two germline ends. The CDR3 extends over 15 amino acids. The germline V gene encodes CDR1 PRHDT and CDR2 FYEKMQ (reference sequence). CDR3 protein: CASSLQLRGSGELFF. Written as DNA, the CDR3 is TGTGCCAGCAGCTTGCAACTCAGGGGCTCCGGGGAGCTGTTTTTT.

The chain has TRBV10-2 and TRBJ2-3; either TRBD1 or TRBD2 may supply D (6 bases each). V dropped 7 bases and J dropped 0 bases, with 17 bases sitting between them. The length of the CDR3 is 16 residues. The germline V gene has CDR1 WSHSY and CDR2 SAAADI. The DNA of the CDR3 is TGCGCCAGCACTGGGGGGCGGGGCTCTAGCACAGATACGCAGTATTTT. Translating gives CASTGGRGSSTDTQYF.

The rearrangement joins TRBV7-9 to TRBJ1-2; D gene ambiguous. The germline V and J ends were trimmed by 5 bases and 6 bases, with 19 bases remaining between them. Germline CDR1 reads SEHNR; CDR2 reads FQNEAQ (reference sequence). The CDR3 is 15 residues long. The CDR3 DNA sequence: TGTGCCAGCAGCCCTCTCGGACGGAGCCCTGATGGCTACACCTTC. It encodes CASSPLGRSPDGYTF.

This rearrangement joins TRBV6-5 to TRBJ2-3, with TRBD2 as a possible D gene (6 bases). This CDR3 spans 15 amino acids. Per the germline V gene, CDR1 is MNHEY and CDR2 is SVGAGI. Trimming pared 1 base from V and 2 bases from J, leaving 10 bases between. DNA of the CDR3: TGTGCCAGCAGTTACTGGGGGGAGAACACAGATACGCAGTATTTT. Its protein product is CASSYWGENTDTQYF.

This chain connects TRBV7-2 to TRBJ2-3; D not certain. Trimming left V 3 bases short and J 4 bases short, with 5 bases between. CDR1 and CDR2 from the germline V gene are SGHTA and FQGNSA. The CDR3 extends over 12 amino acids. CDR3: CASSLGADTQYF. The CDR3 DNA is TGTGCCAGCAGCTTGGGCGCAGATACGCAGTATTTT.

The chain is built from TRBV6-1 and TRBJ2-5; 8 bases are shared with TRBD2. Germline CDR1 and CDR2: MNHNS and SASEGT. The CDR3 spans 15 residues. V was pared by 7 bases and J by 2 bases, with 9 bases of the junction left unmatched. This chain's CDR3 is CASTLGLGPQETQYF. The CDR3 DNA reads TGTGCCAGCACTCTGGGACTAGGCCCTCAAGAGACCCAGTACTTC.

The V gene is TRBV4-1, the J gene TRBJ2-3, with D maybe TRBD2 (6 bases). V lost 4 bases and J 6 bases, leaving 17 bases between the germline ends. The CDR3 totals 15 residues. Germline V gene lookup returns CDR1 MGHRA and CDR2 YSYEKL. This CDR3 reads CASSPQANSGDTQYF. The DNA for the CDR3 is TGCGCCAGCAGCCCACAAGCCAATAGCGGCGATACGCAGTATTTT.

V usage is TRBV4-3 and J usage is TRBJ2-7; D call uncertain. This CDR3 region has 15 residues. The germline V and J ends were trimmed by 0 bases and 0 bases, with 9 bases remaining between them. Germline CDR1 LGHNA, CDR2 YSLEER. The CDR3 nucleotides are TGCGCCAGCAGCCAAGAAGGGTCTAGCTCCTACGAGCAGTACTTC. This sequence encodes CASSQEGSSSYEQYF.

The table lists this clone with a few counts. This sequence joins TRBV2 and TRBJ2-1; 9 bases agree with TRBD2. The CDR3 is made up of 14 amino acids. CDR1 and CDR2 from the germline V gene are SNHLY and FYNNEI. V gave up 4 bases and J gave up 7 bases; unmatched junction bases: 5. CDR3 sequence reads: CASSGAGGRNEQFF. In nucleotides, the CDR3 is TGTGCCAGCAGTGGGGCGGGAGGGAGGAATGAGCAGTTCTTC.

Concerning this clone: In the same sample, other DNA sequences code for this CDR3. This chain connects TRBV5-6 to TRBJ2-1; 7 bases align to TRBD1. Germline V CDR1 and CDR2: SGHDT, YYEEEE. V was pared by 1 base and J by 3 bases, with 7 bases of the junction left unmatched. The CDR3 covers 16 residues. CDR3 amino acids: CASSLTGANLYNEQFF. For the CDR3, the DNA is TGTGCCAGCAGCTTGACAGGGGCCAACCTCTACAATGAGCAGTTCTTC.

The genes are TRBV6-6 and TRBJ1-1, with unresolved D. Germline assignment: CDR1 MNHNY and CDR2 SVGAGI (reference sequence). The CDR3 totals 14 residues. Trimming took off 7 bases at V and 0 bases at J, with 12 bases between the two ends. The CDR3 DNA reads as TGTGCCAGCATTATCGAAGTTATGAACACTGAAGCTTTCTTT. It is translated as CASIIEVMNTEAFF.

V gene TRBV4-1 combines with J gene TRBJ2-2; D remains unclear. Germline CDR1 is MGHRA and CDR2 is YSYEKL. CDR3 length: 16 residues. Deletions cut 3 bases from V and 3 bases from J, with 14 bases between. CDR3 protein: CASSQELGADTGELFF. In DNA form, the CDR3 reads TGCGCCAGCAGCCAGGAATTGGGTGCCGACACCGGGGAGCTGTTTTTT.

This clone has just a few counts. This chain joins TRBV25-1 and TRBJ1-2; D is perhaps TRBD1 (6 bases). The germline CDR1 and CDR2 sequences are MGHDK and SYGVNS. CDR3 size: 15 residues. V was clipped by 4 bases and J by 3 bases, with 15 bases between them. DNA for the CDR3: TGTGCCAGCAGTGCCGAAACCGGACAGCACTATGGCTACACCTTC. It specifies CASSAETGQHYGYTF.

The gene calls are TRBV7-2 and TRBJ2-7; D perhaps matches TRBD2 (7 bases). The CDR3 sequence is 16 residues long. V was shortened by 0 bases and J by 1 base, with 13 bases between the two germline ends. From germline, CDR1 is SGHTA and CDR2 FQGNSA. The CDR3 bases are TGTGCCAGCAGCTTAGCGCCGGGGGGCGCTTCCTACGAGCAGTACTTC. Protein product: CASSLAPGGASYEQYF.

V is TRBV5-6 and J is TRBJ1-2, with D unclear. The germline V and J ends were trimmed by 4 bases and 7 bases, with 11 bases remaining between them. The CDR3 has 12 residues. Germline V gene sequence: CDR1 SGHDT, CDR2 YYEEEE. As DNA, the CDR3 is TGTGCCAGCAGCGAACATGGTGGTGGCTACACCTTC. Its translation: CASSEHGGGYTF.

J is TRBJ2-7 and V is TRBV7-3; D possibly uses TRBD1 or TRBD2 (7 bases each). The CDR3 spans 19 residues. Germline V gives CDR1 SGHTA, CDR2 FQGTGA. The V end lost 5 bases, the J end lost 2 bases, and 28 bases lay between the germline ends. CDR3 protein: CASSAYRGVLADTTYEQYF. The CDR3 DNA is TGTGCCAGCAGCGCCTACAGGGGAGTTCTAGCGGACACAACCTACGAGCAGTACTTC. The variable domain in full, completed from reference TRBV7-3 and TRBJ2-7, reads GAGVSQTPSNKVTEKGKYVELRCDPISGHTALYWYRQSLGQGPEFLIYFQGTGAADDSGLPNDRFFAVRPEGSVSTLKIQRTERGDSAVYLCASSAYRGVLADTTYEQYFGPGTRLTVT.

The chain is built from TRBV14 and TRBJ2-1; TRBD2 aligns across 13 bases. After removal of 4 bases from V and 9 bases from J, the junction contained 6 bases not matched to a gene. Germline assignment: CDR1 SGHDN and CDR2 FVKESK. The CDR3 has 15 residues. The CDR3 here is CASSRTSGSRGEQFF. Here the CDR3 DNA reads TGTGCCAGCAGCCGGACTAGCGGGAGTAGGGGTGAGCAGTTCTTC.

The chain couples TRBV6-5 to TRBJ1-3; D uncertain. Germline loops: CDR1 MNHEY, CDR2 SVGAGI. The CDR3 sequence is 15 residues long. V lost 5 bases, J lost 8 bases, and 19 bases lay in between. CDR3 bases: TGTGCCAGCAGTCGTCGAATCTACCCTGGGGACACCATATATTTT. Amino acids: CASSRRIYPGDTIYF.

V is TRBV6-5 and J is TRBJ2-7; D may be TRBD2 (6 bases). Germline CDR1 and CDR2: MNHEY and SVGAGI. The CDR3 runs 15 residues. Trimming removed 7 bases at V and 5 bases at J, with 21 bases between. This chain's CDR3 is CASTGAGQGEDEQYF. The CDR3 coding sequence is TGTGCCAGCACCGGCGCGGGGCAGGGAGAAGACGAGCAGTACTTC.

The chain is built from TRBV5-6 and TRBJ2-3; D is unresolved. Trimming shortened V by 0 bases and J by 2 bases, and 1 base separated the two germline ends. Germline V gene sequence: CDR1 SGHDT, CDR2 YYEEEE. This CDR3 comprises 12 residues. The CDR3 is CASSLVTDTQYF. The CDR3 DNA is TGTGCCAGCAGCTTGGTCACAGATACGCAGTATTTT.

With regard to this clone: Other nucleotide sequences from this sample produce the same CDR3. J is TRBJ2-1 and V is TRBV5-4; 9 bases match TRBD1. Germline loops: CDR1 SGHNT, CDR2 YYREEE (reference sequence). The CDR3 consists of 16 residues. The V and J ends lost 0 bases and 4 bases, in that order; junction bases with no gene match: 5. The CDR3 loop reads CASSLAGTGNYNEQFF. In DNA form, the CDR3 reads TGTGCCAGCAGCTTGGCTGGGACAGGGAATTACAATGAGCAGTTCTTC.

The table lists this clone with a few counts. J is TRBJ2-5 and V is TRBV30, with 7 bases matching TRBD1. The CDR3 spans 12 residues. Germline CDR1 and CDR2: GTSNPN and SVGIG (reference sequence). With 4 bases clipped from V and 5 bases from J, the junction kept 4 bases outside the gene matches. CDR3 residues: CAWKGGGETQYF. DNA for the CDR3: TGTGCCTGGAAAGGGGGCGGGGAGACCCAGTACTTC.

V usage is TRBV7-9 and J usage is TRBJ1-4, with D possibly matching TRBD1 (6 bases). V was pared by 0 bases and J by 5 bases, with 10 bases between. The germline V gene has CDR1 SEHNR and CDR2 FQNEAQ (reference sequence). This CDR3 comprises 15 residues. CDR3 nucleotide sequence: TGTGCCAGCAGCTTAGCGGACAGCTTAAATGAAAAACTGTTTTTT. As protein: CASSLADSLNEKLFF.

This rearrangement joins TRBV11-3 to TRBJ2-7; TRBD2 matches at 13 bases. The CDR3 covers 15 residues. Germline CDR1 reads SGHNT; CDR2 reads YENEEA. Trimming at V came to 2 bases and at J to 6 bases, leaving 4 bases not matched to a gene. The CDR3 loop is CASSLSGLAGVEQYF. The CDR3 DNA reads TGTGCCAGCAGCTTATCCGGACTAGCGGGAGTCGAGCAGTACTTC.

This chain links TRBV7-9 with TRBJ1-4; D is uncertain. Germline CDR1 is SEHNR and CDR2 is FQNEAQ (reference sequence). This CDR3 region has 13 residues. Trimming took off 2 bases at V and 8 bases at J, with 9 bases between the two ends. The CDR3: CASSLRDKEKLFF. The CDR3 DNA sequence: TGTGCCAGCAGCTTACGGGATAAGGAAAAACTGTTTTTT. The full variable domain, rest sourced from reference TRBV7-9 and TRBJ1-4, is DTGVSQNPRHKITKRGQNVTFRCDPISEHNRLYWYRQTLGQGPEFLTYFQNEAQLEKSRLLSDRFSAERPKGSFSTLEIQRTEQGDSAMYLCASSLRDKEKLFFGSGTQLSVL.

The chain combines TRBV14 with TRBJ2-3; 8 bases are shared with TRBD2. The CDR3 has 15 amino acids. The J segment lost 3 bases and the V segment lost 5 bases, leaving 7 bases of the junction unmatched. Germline V gene lookup returns CDR1 SGHDN and CDR2 FVKESK. CDR3 protein: CASSSREGRTDTQYF. In DNA form, the CDR3 reads TGTGCCAGCAGCTCCCGGGAGGGGAGAACAGATACGCAGTATTTT.